One and the same sample provided the 9 T cell receptor beta chains below, sequenced in a study of regulatory T cells in long-lasting Graves disease. Construction of TCR beta libraries relied on iRepertoire HTBI primers and on Arm-PCR targeting CDR3 regions. TCRdb ran MiXCR on the multiplex PCR reads and lists one entry per CDR3 protein. Counted here are around 320,000 distinct CDR3 sequences, 16% occurring once; the ten biggest clones make up 25% to 30%. As to time point: newly diagnosed GD, antithyroid drugs for less than 3 months. After RNA was extracted from PBMCs, the TCR library was made from it. The sample was also reused in another study, on T cells in Graves' hyperthyroidism and ophthalmopathy.

The material sequenced was peripheral blood mononuclear cells (PBMCs), taken at new diagnosis, from a patient treated with antithyroid drugs. Source of these receptors: a man between 35 and 55 years old with Graves disease.

Of note for this clonotype: A much larger clone differs by one base, so this may be a read error. The rearrangement uses TRBV2 and TRBJ2-7; D possibly corresponds to TRBD2 (5 bases). This CDR3 comprises 14 residues. Germline lookup yields CDR1 SNHLY and CDR2 FYNNEI. The V end was cut by 8 bases, the J end by 4 bases, with 18 bases between. CDR3 bases: TGTGCCAGCGGACTCACAGAGGTCGAATACGAGCAGTACTTC. The encoded protein is CASGLTEVEYEQYF.

This clonotype was recorded many times. This sequence joins TRBV10-3 and TRBJ2-5, with 14 bases matching TRBD2. Germline loops: CDR1 ENHRY, CDR2 SYGVKD. V lost 10 bases, J lost 0 bases, and 4 bases stayed unmatched. The length of the CDR3 is 15 residues. CDR3 DNA sequence: TGTGCCACCCGGACTAGCGGGGGGAACCAAGAGACCCAGTACTTC. Translating gives CATRTSGGNQETQYF.

This clonotype is large within its sample. This chain connects TRBV30 to TRBJ2-7; no clear D. This CDR3 spans 13 amino acids. Trimming took 0 bases from V and 3 from J, leaving 9 bases between them. Germline V gene sequence: CDR1 GTSNPN, CDR2 SVGIG (reference sequence). CDR3 loop: CAWSVVDHYEQYF. Written as DNA, the CDR3 is TGTGCCTGGAGTGTTGTGGACCACTACGAGCAGTACTTC.

This clonotype was detected many times. The rearrangement joins TRBV28 to TRBJ2-7; D call uncertain. Trimming pared 2 bases from V and 3 bases from J, leaving 14 bases between. CDR1 MDHEN and CDR2 SYDVKM come from the germline V gene. This CDR3 is built from 15 residues. CDR3 sequence reads: CASSLIRVAGYEQYF. The CDR3 DNA reads as TGTGCCAGCAGTTTAATCCGGGTAGCAGGCTACGAGCAGTACTTC.

This clonotype has only one observation. V is TRBV6-4 and J is TRBJ2-1; a weak D match, TRBD2 (5 bases). Germline CDR1 MRHNA, CDR2 SNTAGT. The germline V and J ends were trimmed by 5 bases and 0 bases, with 11 bases remaining between them. The CDR3 totals 15 residues. CDR3 bases: TGTGCCAGCAGTCTTTGGGAGAGCTCCTACAATGAGCAGTTCTTC. Residues: CASSLWESSYNEQFF.

This clonotype has at least ten counts. The gene calls are TRBV6-2 or TRBV6-3 and TRBJ2-4; 7 nucleotides align to TRBD1. Looked up from germline, CDR1 is MNHEY and CDR2 is SVGEGT. V was clipped by 5 bases and J by 5 bases; unmatched bases: 9. The CDR3 runs 15 residues. DNA of the CDR3: TGTGCCAGCAGTAACTACAGGGGCCCTGAAAACATTCAGTACTTC. Its translation: CASSNYRGPENIQYF.

At least ten counts were recorded for this clonotype. The CDR3 loop reads CSALTGGTEAFF. The DNA of the CDR3 is TGCAGTGCTCTTACAGGGGGCACTGAAGCTTTCTTT. The rearrangement joins TRBV20-1 to TRBJ1-1; 8 positions agree with TRBD1. Germline V CDR1 and CDR2: DFQATT, SNEGSKA (reference sequence). J was trimmed by 4 bases and V by 5 bases; bases with no gene match: 3. The CDR3 covers 12 residues.

The gene calls are TRBV7-8 and TRBJ2-5; perhaps TRBD2 as D (5 bases). The germline gives CDR1 SGHVS, CDR2 FQNEAQ. Trimming took 2 bases from V and 5 from J, leaving 12 bases between them. This CDR3 is built from 14 residues. The chain's CDR3 is CASSLPLGVETQYF. The CDR3 bases are TGTGCCAGCAGCTTACCTCTGGGAGTGGAGACCCAGTACTTC. Full variable domain (remainder filled in from reference TRBV7-8 and TRBJ2-5): GAGVSQSPRYKVAKRGQDVALRCDPISGHVSLFWYQQALGQGPEFLTYFQNEAQLDKSGLPSDRFFAERPEGSVSTLKIQRTQQEDSAVYLCASSLPLGVETQYFGPGTRLLVL.

The rearrangement joins TRBV12-3 or TRBV12-4 to TRBJ2-7; TRBD1 is a possible D gene (5 bases). The germline V and J ends were trimmed by 7 bases and 2 bases, with 21 bases remaining between them. The length of the CDR3 is 16 residues. The CDR3, as DNA: TGTGCCAGCACCCACTTTAGGGGAACAGGCGCCTACGAGCAGTACTTC. This codes for CASTHFRGTGAYEQYF.